This T cell receptor beta chain was identified during a study of CD4 T cells in relation to SARS-CoV-2 and coronaviruses. Study summary: Convalescent donors were aged about 21 to 75, with median approximately 41 years.

The CDR3 sequence is 10 residues long. Looked up from germline, CDR1 is MNHNY and CDR2 is SVGAGI (reference sequence). V was trimmed by 8 bases and J by 3 bases, leaving 4 bases between them. Worth noting for this clone: Its matching antigen is unknown.

For roughly ten days, around 91,000 sorted CD4+ cells grew with T cell-depleted PBMCs and CEF. Sequencing was performed with immunoSEQ multiplex PCR; in TCRdb, only in-frame clones are kept and a portion is missing. This table holds roughly 43,000 clones, roughly four fifths found once. Material: naive CD4+ T cells from PBMCs, cultured in vitro. Subset here: naive CD4+ T cells isolated by negative enrichment. This rearrangement joins TRBV6-6 to TRBJ1-2; the D is unclear. The TCR was taken from an adult with COVID-19. The DNA of the CDR3 is TGTGCCAGCGGGGACTATGGCTACACCTTC. Encoded protein: CASGDYGYTF.